This T cell receptor beta chain was identified during a study of blood T cell repertoires in COVID-19 (dated by TCRdb to between 2020 and 2021). Regarding the complete study: Samples covering the acute and convalescent phases of COVID-19 were provided by collaborators in the United States, Italy and Spain. The prospective study material was composed of cDNA or gDNA derived from T cells, B-cell-depleted T cells, or PBMCs. The dataset comprised deeply sampled blood TCRbeta repertoires from subjects exposed to, actively infected with, or recovered from COVID-19. The repertoires were made available in a free public database intended to serve as a resource for research on the immune response to SARS-CoV-2. The samples were drawn from the first 160 participants of the ongoing ImmuneRACE study and from 1,254 subjects provided by 6 global collaborators. Nearly every sample came with metadata listing a de-identified subject ID, COVID-19 status, age in years and sex. Where available, HLA class I and class II types were taken from metadata supplied by the sample provider and were not determined by assay-based typing. General conclusions and limits of the study: The amount of clinical and demographic metadata varied by source and participant and was provided uncurated.

TCRbeta CDR3 regions were amplified from genomic DNA by means of the immunoSEQ Assay, a bias-controlled multiplex PCR. As for the authors' bioinformatics: The number of nucleated cells in each sample was estimated from the amplification of reference gene primers within the assay. Sequence reads were collapsed and filtered to measure the absolute abundance of every unique TCRbeta CDR3 rearrangement. For each sample, productive Simpson clonality was calculated as the square root of Simpson's diversity index across productive rearrangements. TCRdb carries this immuneACCESS record with in-frame sequences only. Its versions omit some clonotypes, under half of them owing to an unresolved V gene in the studies checked, with the rest unexplained. V and J calls and clone size come straight from that table; D and trimming were deduced from the DNA. This sample lists fewer than 85,000 clones; 85% to 90% were detected once. The ten top clones hold 8% to 9.5% of the sample.

V gives up 0 bases and J gives up 0 bases, and the segment between their germline ends measures 7 bases. The CDR3 has 15 amino acids, counting the end cysteine and phenylalanine. The DNA shown is the 45-base CDR3, in frame from base 1. CDR1 and CDR2, looked up from the germline V gene, are SGDLS and YYNGEE. Whole blood was collected in K2EDTA tubes by collaborating institutions according to the institutions' own protocols. Collaborator samples were shipped for TCRbeta analysis as frozen whole blood, isolated PBMCs, or DNA extracted from either sample type. As to this clone: Its antigen has not been determined. No clone much larger than this one lies a single base away; base qualities are absent.

The TCR originated in a man over 45 with active COVID-19. Sequencing used peripheral blood. The chain is encoded by TRBV9 joined to TRBJ2-1; too little of a D gene remains to name it. The sequenced DNA: TGTGCCAGCAGCGTAGGCTCCAGCTCCTACAATGAGCAGTTCTTC. This gives the protein CASSVGSSSYNEQFF.